The 16 T cell receptor beta chains presented below share a single source sample, sequenced in a study of shared T cell receptors in the human thymus (dated by TCRdb to the early 2020s). Library preparation was by the immunoSEQ multiplex PCR assay. This immuneACCESS table, as held by TCRdb, lists in-frame sequences with V and J called but not all clones. Of the missing ones, under half trace to an unresolved V gene in checked studies; the others have no known cause. This sample comprises more than 550,000 clones, more than 75% of them detected only once. The ten largest clones add up to just under 0.0095% of the sample. The same data also contributed to another study, on human thymus T cells.

Input material: thymocytes. The receptors were sampled from a boy younger than two with a congenital heart defect. Donor details come from another sample of the same person, matched by shared clones.

J is TRBJ1-5 and V is TRBV28; maybe TRBD1 (5 bases). CDR1 is MDHEN, CDR2 SYDVKM, per germline. CDR3 length: 16 residues. Trimming left V 3 bases short and J 2 bases short, with 14 bases between. The CDR3 bases are TGTGCCAGCAGTTTTTCACCCAGGGTTCGCAATCAGCCCCAGCATTTT. The encoded protein is CASSFSPRVRNQPQHF.

The chain carries TRBV6-1 and TRBJ2-7; D unclear. From germline, CDR1 is MNHNS and CDR2 SASEGT. V was shortened by 4 bases and J by 4 bases, with 5 bases between the two germline ends. This CDR3 contains 11 residues. CDR3: CASSVMYEQYF. CDR3 coding DNA: TGTGCCAGCAGTGTCATGTACGAGCAGTACTTC.

The sample holds a few counts of this clone. The chain recombines TRBV5-1 with TRBJ1-4; D perhaps matches TRBD1 (6 bases). CDR1 is SGHRS, CDR2 YFSETQ, per germline. V was shortened by 5 bases and J by 3 bases, with 14 bases between the two germline ends. CDR3 length: 15 amino acids. Here the CDR3 DNA reads TGCGCCAGCAGAACCAGGACAGACTCTAATGAAAAACTGTTTTTT. Translation gives CASRTRTDSNEKLFF.

The rearrangement links TRBV6-6 to TRBJ1-5; 8 bases line up with TRBD1. V dropped 6 bases and J dropped 2; count of bases not matched to a gene: 6. CDR3 length: 15 residues. Germline values: CDR1 MNHNY, CDR2 SVGAGI (reference sequence). CDR3 residues: CASRGQGAGNQPQHF. DNA for the CDR3: TGTGCCAGCAGGGGGCAGGGGGCTGGCAATCAGCCCCAGCATTTT.

The rearrangement joins TRBV5-1 to TRBJ2-5, with a tentative D call TRBD2 (5 bases). V lost 4 bases to trimming and J lost 0 bases, with 16 bases between them. This CDR3 comprises 16 residues. CDR1 and CDR2 (germline): SGHRS, YFSETQ. Written as DNA, the CDR3 is TGCGCCAGCAGCGAGAGGGAGAGCTGGTACCAAGAGACCCAGTACTTC. The encoded protein is CASSERESWYQETQYF.

The V gene is TRBV21-1, the J gene TRBJ1-2; the D call of TRBD1 is as the table states it, not checked on the DNA. TRBV21-1 is deemed a pseudogene. CDR3 length: 14 residues. CDR3 in amino acids: CASSNQGALGGYTF. CDR3 bases: TGTGCCAGCAGCAACCAGGGGGCGCTTGGCGGCTACACCTTC.

This chain uses TRBV19 with TRBJ2-6; tentative D call: TRBD1 (6 bases). This CDR3 has 19 amino acids. Germline lookup yields CDR1 LNHDA and CDR2 SQIVND (reference sequence). V lost 0 bases and J lost 2, with 17 bases in between. CDR3 DNA sequence: TGTGCCAGTAGTATAGATCTTATTGGGGGCGCGACTGGGGCCAACGTCCTGACTTTC. It encodes CASSIDLIGGATGANVLTF.

This chain connects TRBV14 to TRBJ1-1; 8 nucleotides match TRBD1. CDR3 length equals 15 residues. The V gene end was trimmed by 5 bases and the J gene end by 0 bases; junction bases not matched to a gene: 5. Germline V gene data show CDR1 as SGHDN and CDR2 as FVKESK. The CDR3 sequence is CASSEGDRLNTEAFF. The CDR3 DNA sequence: TGTGCCAGCAGCGAAGGGGACAGGTTGAACACTGAAGCTTTCTTT.

Only one count was recorded for this clone. The CDR3 protein is CASSQDVRDREGGAEAFF. In nucleotides, the CDR3 is TGCGCCAGCAGCCAAGATGTAAGGGACAGGGAGGGGGGGGCTGAAGCTTTCTTT. V is TRBV4-3 and J is TRBJ1-1; 9 bases line up with TRBD1. V was pared by 0 bases and J by 6 bases, with 14 bases of the junction left unmatched. The CDR3 is 18 amino acids. The germline V gene encodes CDR1 LGHNA and CDR2 YSLEER.

The V gene is TRBV4-3, the J gene TRBJ2-7; D gene ambiguous. Germline lookup yields CDR1 LGHNA and CDR2 YSLEER. The CDR3 runs to 16 residues. V lost 0 bases to trimming and J lost 4 bases, with 16 bases between them. The CDR3 bases are TGCGCCAGCAGCCAAGAAGCAGGCGCGCCCGCTTACGAGCAGTACTTC. This encodes CASSQEAGAPAYEQYF.

This chain joins TRBV19 and TRBJ2-5, with 11 bases fitting TRBD1. Germline V gives CDR1 LNHDA, CDR2 SQIVND (reference sequence). Germline trimming cut 0 bases from V and 5 bases from J; bases unmatched to any gene: 5. The CDR3 covers 16 residues. The CDR3 nucleotides read TGTGCCAGTAGTATAGAAACCGGGACAGGGGGGGAGACCCAGTACTTC. Residues: CASSIETGTGGETQYF.

The V and J genes are TRBV28 and TRBJ2-5; 7 bases line up with TRBD1. The germline V gene encodes CDR1 MDHEN and CDR2 SYDVKM. The CDR3 is 15 residues long. With V trimmed by 1 base and J by 4 bases, 6 bases remained unmatched. The CDR3 region has the DNA TGTGCCAGCAGTTTATTAAGGGGGCCGGGAGAGACCCAGTACTTC. Residues: CASSLLRGPGETQYF.

This clone has only one observation. This rearrangement joins TRBV30 to TRBJ2-7, with D maybe TRBD2 (7 bases). Germline lookup yields CDR1 GTSNPN and CDR2 SVGIG (reference sequence). The CDR3 sequence is 14 residues long. Trimming stripped 7 bases from V and 5 bases from J, with 21 bases between. The CDR3 region has the DNA TGTGCCTTGGAAGGGGGGGCCGGGGGGAACGAGCAGTACTTC. Protein sequence: CALEGGAGGNEQYF.

The chain is built from TRBV15 and TRBJ2-7, with a tentative D call TRBD2 (6 bases). This CDR3 spans 17 amino acids. The germline CDR1 and CDR2 sequences are LNHNV and YYDKDF (reference sequence). The V end lost 0 bases, the J end lost 2 bases, and 17 bases lay between the germline ends. This chain's CDR3 is CATSRDLIRREAYEQYF. The CDR3 DNA reads as TGTGCCACCAGCAGAGACCTGATCAGGAGGGAGGCCTACGAGCAGTACTTC.

The V gene is TRBV19, the J gene TRBJ2-3, with a weak D call TRBD1 (6 bases). Germline CDR1 and CDR2: LNHDA and SQIVND (reference sequence). The CDR3 covers 16 residues. The V and J ends lost 3 bases and 0 bases respectively, with 13 bases between them. The CDR3 bases are TGTGCCAGTAGTATCTCCGGACAGAGGAGCACAGATACGCAGTATTTT. This translates into CASSISGQRSTDTQYF.

This clone turned up a few times. The rearrangement uses TRBV15 and TRBJ1-3; D not resolved. Germline lookup yields CDR1 LNHNV and CDR2 YYDKDF (reference sequence). CDR3 length: 16 amino acids. Trimming cost V 0 bases and J 0 bases, with 9 bases left between them. The CDR3 DNA sequence: TGTGCCACCAGCAGAGATTCTGCGAGCTCTGGAAACACCATATATTTT. Translating it yields CATSRDSASSGNTIYF.